Detailed here is one TCR beta chain. The target antigen is unknown. At one end the junction does not follow the germline gene, possibly because of a read error. The source of the sample is a study of blood T cells in healthy people across ages. Study-wide findings and caveats: Roughly linearly, TCR beta diversity per million T cells fell as age increased.

Researchers report isolating at least 6 million PBMCs per sample. CDR1 SGDLS and CDR2 YYNGEE come from the germline V gene. The CDR3 loop spans 12 amino acids. A J-beta primer mix and a sample-barcoded 5' primer were used in a second PCR of roughly 7 to 12 cycles. Each CDR3 protein gets one entry after TCRdb re-called the 5' RACE reads with MiXCR. The table shows roughly 800,000 distinct CDR3 sequences, with roughly 64% occurring only once. This receptor was identified in a man aged 30-40 years in good health. Sequenced sample: blood. The gene calls are TRBV9 and TRBJ1-2, with no clear D. CDR3 nucleotides: TGTGCCAGCAGCGTATCAAACTGTGGCTACACCTTC. This codes for CASSVSNCGYTF.